One TCR beta chain is described in this entry. Its target is unknown. V lost 2 bases and J lost 2, with 14 bases in between. This CDR3 has 16 amino acids. Germline CDR1 and CDR2: MNHNY and SVGAGI (reference sequence). This sample was taken from a study of T-cell memory formation after mild COVID-19. At the level of the study: Most TCR clusters belonged to a single donor.

One entry per CDR3 protein results from TCRdb running MiXCR on the 5' RACE reads. Here the sample spans nearly 250,000 distinct CDR3 sequences, over 15% being singletons. Study-level points and caveats: A balance of CD4 and CD8 characterized clones contracting day 15 to 85, whereas later expanders leaned CD4+. CD4+ contracting clones were mainly CM and EM; CD8+ ones, EMRA. Second-wave clones peaking on day 37 lacked confirmed SARS-CoV-2 specificity.

The origin of this receptor is an adult woman who had mild COVID-19 (a few samples of this study predate the infection). Cell type and time point are not known. The chain recombines TRBV6-6 with TRBJ2-3, with TRBD2 as a possible D gene (6 bases). The sample taken for sequencing was PBMCs or a T cell subset sorted from them (not recorded which). The CDR3 protein is CASSYSGTFYTDTQYF. In DNA form, the CDR3 reads TGTGCCAGCAGTTACAGTGGGACTTTCTACACAGATACGCAGTATTTT.